This note documents a single T cell receptor (beta chain) sequence. Sequencing used immunoSEQ multiplex PCR; TCRdb keeps in-frame clones, though not all of them. The sample shows hundreds of thousands of clones, 70% to 90% of them seen only once. The data belong to a study of blood T cell repertoires in COVID-19. Study context: From the United States, Italy and Spain came samples of acute and convalescent COVID-19. T cells, B-cell-depleted T cells, or PBMCs supplied cDNA or gDNA.

The specimen sequenced was PBMCs or T cells enriched from blood (not recorded which). This TCR came from a woman in her fifties or sixties who had recovered from COVID-19.

CDR3 residues: CASSPGRQAYF. In DNA form, the CDR3 reads TGTGCCAGCAGTCCCGGGAGGCAGGCGTATTTT. V is TRBV6-6 and J is TRBJ2-3; 7 bases are shared with TRBD2. Germline CDR1 MNHNY, CDR2 SVGAGI (reference sequence). This CDR3 region has 11 residues. The V segment lost 5 bases and the J segment 14 bases; nucleotides outside the gene matches: 7.